The sequence of this T cell receptor beta chain was determined in a study of shared clonotypes between healthy human individuals. Selected positively for CCR7 and CD45RO-negative, naive CD8 cells excluded terminally differentiated effector memory CD45RA+ cells. Per the germline V gene, CDR1 is SGHDT and CDR2 is YYEEEE. This CDR3 spans 15 amino acids. V lost 4 bases to trimming and J lost 3 bases, with 17 bases between them. Findings of the study overall: Compared with memory subsets, naive subsets generally had larger estimated richness.

Concerning this clone: Its cognate antigen is unknown.

Clones were read by immunoSEQ multiplex PCR, and TCRdb kept only the in-frame ones, dropping some. The sample yields around 2,100,000 clones, roughly 95% seen once. Source material: naive CD8+ T cells sorted from blood. This sequence joins TRBV5-6 and TRBJ2-7; weak D call: TRBD2 (5 bases). This TCR was recovered from a man younger than 35 in good health. The chain's CDR3 is CASSLGSAGGYEQYF. The CDR3 coding sequence is TGTGCCAGCAGCCTGGGATCTGCGGGTGGCTACGAGCAGTACTTC.